The 10 T cell receptor beta chains in this list originate from one sample, sequenced in a study of CD8 T cells in Susac syndrome. Random hexamers were used to reverse transcribe an amount of about 0.5 to 1 ug RNA. TCRdb re-called the immunoSEQ multiplex PCR reads through MiXCR, storing one row per CDR3 protein. The table has about 180,000 distinct CDR3 sequences, 95% seen once. Sequencing used CD4+ T cells from PBMCs. The receptors shown here come from a human donor with multiple sclerosis.

This clonotype was detected only a few times. The chain is built from TRBV29-1 and TRBJ2-2, with unresolved D. This CDR3 has 12 amino acids. V dropped 3 bases and J dropped 2 bases, with 4 bases sitting between them. Germline V CDR1 and CDR2: SQVTM, ANQGSEA. CDR3 residues: CSVEDNTGELFF. In DNA form, the CDR3 reads TGCAGCGTTGAGGACAACACCGGGGAGCTGTTTTTT.

The chain recombines TRBV30 with TRBJ2-5; D is perhaps TRBD2 (6 bases). CDR3 size: 13 residues. V was pared by 5 bases and J by 0 bases, with 10 bases between. Looked up from germline, CDR1 is GTSNPN and CDR2 is SVGIG (reference sequence). The CDR3 DNA sequence: TGTGCCTGGGAACTAGCTGACCAAGAGACCCAGTACTTC. It yields the protein CAWELADQETQYF.

The CDR3 region is CAWSGLLNTGELFF. CDR3 DNA: TGTGCCTGGAGTGGGCTTCTGAACACCGGGGAGCTGTTTTTT. The genes are TRBV30 and TRBJ2-2; D call uncertain. This CDR3 contains 14 residues. V lost 1 base to trimming and J lost 1 base, with 7 bases between them. Looked up from germline, CDR1 is GTSNPN and CDR2 is SVGIG (reference sequence).

The chain joins TRBV24-1 to TRBJ2-5; 9 bases line up with TRBD1. V lost 7 bases to trimming and J lost 2 bases; unmatched junction nucleotides: 10. There are 16 residues in the CDR3. Per germline, CDR1 KGHDR and CDR2 SFDVKD. The CDR3 bases are TGTGCCACCAGCGGGACAGGGCCAATGGATCAAGAGACCCAGTACTTC. This gives the protein CATSGTGPMDQETQYF.

The genes are TRBV7-3 and TRBJ2-7; the D gene is possibly TRBD2 (7 bases). The CDR3 runs 14 residues. The ends were cut back, 2 bases at V and 2 bases at J, with 10 bases in the middle. Germline V gene sequence: CDR1 SGHTA, CDR2 FQGTGA. The DNA for the CDR3 is TGTGCCAGCAGCTTAGGGGGGGCAACCTACGAGCAGTACTTC. As protein: CASSLGGATYEQYF.

The chain recombines TRBV20-1 with TRBJ2-7, with a tentative D call TRBD1 (5 bases). V was shortened by 5 bases and J by 2 bases, with 13 bases between the two germline ends. Germline V gene sequence: CDR1 DFQATT, CDR2 SNEGSKA (reference sequence). The CDR3 totals 13 residues. The CDR3 nucleotides are TGCAGTGCTCCTCAGGACAAGACCTACGAGCAGTACTTC. It is translated as CSAPQDKTYEQYF.

The chain has TRBV9 and TRBJ1-5, with 7 bases identical to TRBD1. The CDR3 consists of 14 residues. The trim removed 4 bases at V and 6 bases at J, leaving 7 bases unmatched. Germline loops: CDR1 SGDLS, CDR2 YYNGEE. The CDR3 sequence is CASSPTGQGQPQHF. As DNA, the CDR3 is TGTGCCAGCAGCCCGACAGGGCAGGGTCAGCCCCAGCATTTT.

The table lists this clonotype with a count of one. V gene TRBV5-6 combines with J gene TRBJ2-7, with 7 nucleotides matching TRBD2. CDR3 length equals 15 residues. Trimming at V came to 1 base and at J to 5 bases, leaving 9 bases not matched to a gene. CDR1 is SGHDT, CDR2 YYEEEE, per germline. The CDR3: CASSLYGLVSDEQYF. The CDR3 region has the DNA TGTGCCAGCAGCTTGTATGGACTAGTGTCTGACGAGCAGTACTTC.

The chain uses TRBV2 and TRBJ2-3; 8 bases align to TRBD1. CDR1 SNHLY and CDR2 FYNNEI come from the germline V gene. The CDR3 loop spans 14 amino acids. The J segment lost 2 bases and the V segment lost 8 bases, leaving 6 bases of the junction unmatched. CDR3 bases: TGTGCCAGCCTTACAGGGGGATACACAGATACGCAGTATTTT. As protein: CASLTGGYTDTQYF.

This clonotype was counted a few times. The rearrangement links TRBV7-2 to TRBJ2-7; 8 nucleotides match TRBD2. The junction had 4 bases not matched to a gene; V was cut back by 2 bases and J by 4 bases. In germline, CDR1 is SGHTA, CDR2 FQGNSA. This CDR3 spans 14 amino acids. In DNA form, the CDR3 reads TGTGCCAGCAGCTTAACCGGGGGGGCATACGAGCAGTACTTC. It specifies CASSLTGGAYEQYF.